This record concerns one T cell receptor beta chain sequence. This record comes from a study of blood T cell repertoires in COVID-19. Across the study: The samples span acute and convalescent COVID-19 from the United States, Italy and Spain. PBMCs, B-cell-depleted T cells, or T cells were the source of the cDNA or gDNA that made up the material.

The CDR3 has 13 amino acids. Germline assignment: CDR1 SNHLY and CDR2 FYNNEI. V trimming: 6 bases; J trimming: 13 bases; junction bases outside the gene matches: 11. Per the original methods: Estimation of nucleated cell counts relied on the amplification of reference gene primers. Profiled with immunoSEQ multiplex PCR; TCRdb holds only in-frame clones, not every one. V, J and clone size were drawn from that table, and D and trimming were deduced from the DNA. This table has 50,000 to 80,000 clones, 88% appearing once. Seattle participants joined during active infection and were tracked over time. V gene TRBV2 combines with J gene TRBJ2-1; TRBD2 aligns across 8 bases. Sequencing used peripheral blood. The TCR sequence derives from a woman aged 55-75 years with COVID-19, enrolled during active disease. The CDR3: CASREGLGNSQFF. CDR3 DNA: TGTGCCAGCAGAGAGGGACTAGGGAATAGTCAGTTCTTC.